The 15 T cell receptor beta chains below all came from one sample that was sequenced in a study of cytomegalovirus exposure and HLA in healthy donors. The PCR used 60 Vbeta and 13 Jbeta primers. TCRdb's table, derived via immunoSEQ multiplex PCR, lists solely in-frame clones and lacks some. The top ten clones hold under 45% of a sample with 50,000 or so clones, over 65% of them seen once. Sequencing was performed on PBMCs. All receptors derive from a man aged 35-49 years in good health and CMV-seropositive.

With respect to this clone: One end of the junction does not line up with germline, which may come from a read error. The chain couples TRBV5-4 to TRBJ2-1, with 8 positions matching TRBD2. This CDR3 region has 13 residues. Per germline, CDR1 SGHNT and CDR2 YYREEE (reference sequence). The CDR3 protein is CASRLGLDNEQFF. The CDR3 coding sequence is TGTGCCAGCAGATTGGGACTAGACAATGAGCAGTTCTTC.

The chain uses TRBV29-1 and TRBJ1-2; 9 bases line up with TRBD1. Germline-derived CDR1 and CDR2 are SQVTM and ANQGSEA. The CDR3 runs 13 residues. V lost 7 bases and J lost 3; bases outside the gene matches: 6. The CDR3 DNA sequence: TGCAGCGAGGGGGGACAGGGAGACTATGGCTACACCTTC. Amino acid sequence: CSEGGQGDYGYTF.

This chain uses TRBV29-1 with TRBJ1-1; no clear D. Germline V gives CDR1 SQVTM, CDR2 ANQGSEA. Trimming pared 0 bases from V and 1 base from J, leaving 6 bases between. CDR3 length equals 13 residues. CDR3 nucleotide sequence: TGCAGCGTTGAAGACGGGAAGAACACTGAAGCTTTCTTT. It specifies CSVEDGKNTEAFF. Full variable domain (missing parts from reference TRBV29-1 and TRBJ1-1): SAVISQKPSRDICQRGTSLTIQCQVDSQVTMMFWYRQQPGQSLTLIATANQGSEATYESGFVIDKFPISRPNLTFSTLTVSNMSPEDSSIYLCSVEDGKNTEAFFGQGTRLTVV.

The chain is built from TRBV6-6 and TRBJ2-7, with TRBD2 matching over 7 bases. Unmatched junction bases numbered 13, after V lost 5 bases and J lost 3 bases. The V gene's germline CDR1 is MNHNY and CDR2 SVGAGI (reference sequence). This CDR3 spans 16 amino acids. The CDR3 is CASSPAGPLALYEQYF. In DNA, the CDR3 is TGTGCCAGCAGTCCAGCGGGACCACTAGCGCTCTACGAGCAGTACTTC.

This sequence joins TRBV29-1 and TRBJ2-1, with 11 nucleotides matching TRBD2. The CDR3 length is 12 residues. V shed 8 bases and J 10 bases; nucleotides not matched to a gene: 7. Germline CDR1 and CDR2: SQVTM and ANQGSEA. In nucleotides, the CDR3 is TGCAGCTTACTAGCGGGGGAATACGAGCAGTTCTTC. Its translation is CSLLAGEYEQFF.

The V call is TRBV30, the J call TRBJ1-3; no definite D call. CDR3 length: 14 residues. CDR1 and CDR2 from the germline V gene are GTSNPN and SVGIG (reference sequence). V dropped 3 bases and J dropped 0 bases, with 9 bases sitting between them. In DNA form, the CDR3 reads TGTGCCTGGAGCAGACTGAACTCTGGAAACACCATATATTTT. Protein product: CAWSRLNSGNTIYF.

This clone was observed a handful of times. The chain couples TRBV10-2 to TRBJ2-5; no reliable D call. Trimming stripped 1 base from V and 0 bases from J, with 6 bases between. CDR3 size: 14 residues. Germline CDR1 and CDR2: WSHSY and SAAADI. The DNA for the CDR3 is TGCGCCAGCAGTGAGTTAGTGTACCAAGAGACCCAGTACTTC. This encodes CASSELVYQETQYF.

This clone was seen just once. The chain couples TRBV7-9 to TRBJ2-5, with TRBD2 matching 8 bases. J gave up 3 bases and V 5 bases, and 8 bases lay outside the gene matches. Germline V gene sequence: CDR1 SEHNR, CDR2 FQNEAQ (reference sequence). The CDR3 covers 15 residues. CDR3 coding DNA: TGTGCCAGCAGCCCCGGGGGGGCAGGGGAAGAGACCCAGTACTTC. It encodes CASSPGGAGEETQYF. The full variable domain, rest sourced from reference TRBV7-9 and TRBJ2-5, is DTGVSQNPRHKITKRGQNVTFRCDPISEHNRLYWYRQTLGQGPEFLTYFQNEAQLEKSRLLSDRFSAERPKGSFSTLEIQRTEQGDSAMYLCASSPGGAGEETQYFGPGTRLLVL.

This clone was picked up one time. The chain has TRBV4-3 and TRBJ2-5; maybe TRBD1 (6 bases). CDR1 is LGHNA, CDR2 YSLEER, per germline. V was cut by 4 bases and J by 1 base, with 7 bases left in between. CDR3 length equals 13 residues. The CDR3 DNA reads TGCGCCAGCAGCCTGGGGGCCCAAGAGACCCAGTACTTC. As protein: CASSLGAQETQYF.

The chain recombines TRBV4-1 with TRBJ2-7; 9 nucleotides agree with TRBD1. This CDR3 contains 17 residues. With V trimmed by 4 bases and J by 0 bases, 10 bases remained unmatched. Germline lookup yields CDR1 MGHRA and CDR2 YSYEKL. The CDR3 reads CASSPLGRDRDSYEQYF. CDR3 bases: TGCGCCAGCAGCCCTCTAGGCCGGGACAGGGACTCCTACGAGCAGTACTTC.

This clone was observed a single time. The CDR3 loop is CSVDGSATGDTEAFF. For the CDR3, the DNA is TGCAGCGTTGACGGGTCCGCAACAGGGGACACTGAAGCTTTCTTT. This rearrangement joins TRBV29-1 to TRBJ1-1, with 7 bases identical to TRBD1. V lost 3 bases and J lost 3; bases outside the gene matches: 10. The germline V gene has CDR1 SQVTM and CDR2 ANQGSEA. This CDR3 is built from 15 residues.

The V call is TRBV5-1, the J call TRBJ2-7; 14 bases match TRBD2. Trimming removed 4 bases from V and 2 bases from J; junction bases left unmatched: 11. From germline, CDR1 is SGHRS and CDR2 YFSETQ. The CDR3 length is 18 residues. CDR3 sequence reads: CASSEVGLAGGPTYEQYF. The CDR3 DNA sequence: TGCGCCAGCAGCGAGGTAGGACTAGCGGGGGGCCCTACCTACGAGCAGTACTTC.

The table lists this clone with a count of one. The CDR3 DNA reads as TGTGCCAGCAGGTCTCTGGGGGACAGGGCTCATCCAAGCTATGGCTACACCTTC. Translated, it gives CASRSLGDRAHPSYGYTF. The chain carries TRBV11-2 and TRBJ1-2, with TRBD1 matching over 9 bases. V shed 6 bases and J 4 bases; nucleotides not matched to a gene: 18. In germline, CDR1 is SGHAT, CDR2 FQNNGV. The CDR3 runs 18 residues.

The V call is TRBV2, the J call TRBJ2-1; D is unclear. Germline V gives CDR1 SNHLY, CDR2 FYNNEI. V lost 3 bases and J lost 4, with 10 bases in between. The CDR3 loop spans 14 amino acids. The CDR3, as DNA: TGTGCCAGCAGTGAGGGTGAGAGGTACAATGAGCAGTTCTTC. Its translation is CASSEGERYNEQFF.

This chain uses TRBV10-1 with TRBJ1-2; 8 nucleotides line up with TRBD1. This CDR3 comprises 16 residues. Germline V gives CDR1 WNHNN, CDR2 SYGVQD (reference sequence). V gave up 2 bases and J gave up 5 bases; unmatched junction bases: 10. The CDR3 DNA follows: TGCGCCAGCAGTGAGAGCCAACAGGGGGACGGTTATGGCTACACCTTC. Encoded protein: CASSESQQGDGYGYTF.